The TCR beta chain described here comes from a study of beta chain features in type 1 diabetes. In germline, CDR1 is MNHEY, CDR2 SMNVEV (reference sequence). The CDR3 runs 14 residues. Trimming removed 0 bases from V and 6 bases from J, with 8 bases in between. Since all of the isolated RNA was reverse transcribed, expressed TCRB transcripts were what got sequenced. Average reads for naive, central memory and regulatory T cell samples were roughly 3.4 million. This table comes from immunoSEQ multiplex PCR, and its TCRdb copy is limited to in-frame clones, with some not included. The sample includes just over 450,000 clones, roughly 31% of them seen just once. Study results and caveats: Patients showed naive, central memory and Treg TCRB repertoires that appeared more similar than those of healthy donors.

Worth noting for this clone: No antigen is known for it.

Sorting gave populations that all exceeded 95% purity. This chain links TRBV27 with TRBJ2-2; D unclear. This clonotype was sampled from a man aged 18 to 30 in good health. The sample comprised naive CD4+ T cells from blood. As DNA, the CDR3 is TGTGCCAGCAGTTTATCGATAATCCCCGGGGAGCTGTTTTTT. It yields the protein CASSLSIIPGELFF.